This T cell receptor (beta chain) derives from a study of T cell responses to AZD1222 COVID-19 vaccine. Whole-study context: Pooling of second doses given at about 4 or about 12 weeks was done.

V gave up 1 base and J gave up 4 bases; unmatched junction bases: 10. Germline CDR1 reads GTSNPN; CDR2 reads SVGIG (reference sequence). This CDR3 contains 16 residues. The table came from immunoSEQ multiplex PCR; TCRdb's copy has only in-frame clones and leaves some out. The table shows 90,000 to 120,000 clones, with roughly 90% occurring only once. The sequencing used peripheral blood, collected on day 0 of AZD1222 vaccination. The rearrangement links TRBV30 to TRBJ1-5; 7 bases agree with TRBD1. The sequence was collected from an adult in good health. The CDR3 spells CAWSAGKEGANQPQHF. CDR3 nucleotide sequence: TGTGCCTGGAGTGCCGGTAAAGAGGGGGCTAATCAGCCCCAGCATTTT.